This entry features one TCR beta chain sequence. The PCR used 60 Vbeta and 13 Jbeta primers. Libraries were prepared by immunoSEQ multiplex PCR; TCRdb keeps only in-frame clonotypes and omits some of them. Recorded for this sample: 130,000 or so clones. This sample was included in a study of cytomegalovirus exposure and HLA in healthy donors. The sequencing input was PBMCs. This TCR was sampled from a man aged 18 to 29 in good health and CMV-seronegative.

The CDR3 DNA sequence: TGTGCCAGCAGCTTTCGTGGGGGGGCCACCGGGGAGCTGTTTTTT. Protein product: CASSFRGGATGELFF. V usage is TRBV7-2 and J usage is TRBJ2-2; weak D call: TRBD2 (7 bases). The CDR3 totals 15 residues. Per germline, CDR1 SGHTA and CDR2 FQGNSA. The V end lost 3 bases, the J end lost 4 bases, and 12 bases lay between the germline ends.